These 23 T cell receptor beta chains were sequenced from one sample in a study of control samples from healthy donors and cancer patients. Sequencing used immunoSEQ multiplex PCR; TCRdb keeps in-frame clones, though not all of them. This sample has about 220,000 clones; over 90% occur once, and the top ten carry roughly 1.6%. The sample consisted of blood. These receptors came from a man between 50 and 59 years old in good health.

The CDR3 bases are TGCAGCGTTGGGCACAACACTGAAGCTTTCTTT. Translation: CSVGHNTEAFF. The V call is TRBV29-1, the J call TRBJ1-1; D remains unclear. The V end was cut by 4 bases, the J end by 2 bases, with 5 bases between. This CDR3 comprises 11 residues. Germline CDR1 and CDR2: SQVTM and ANQGSEA.

CDR3 DNA sequence: TGCGCCAGCAGCGTGGCCTTAGCGGGGGCCGGGGATACGCAGTATTTT. Translation gives CASSVALAGAGDTQYF. The J gene is TRBJ2-3, the V gene TRBV5-1; 9 bases agree with TRBD2. V was clipped by 4 bases and J by 6 bases; unmatched bases: 12. The CDR3 sequence is 16 residues long. CDR1 and CDR2 (germline): SGHRS, YFSETQ.

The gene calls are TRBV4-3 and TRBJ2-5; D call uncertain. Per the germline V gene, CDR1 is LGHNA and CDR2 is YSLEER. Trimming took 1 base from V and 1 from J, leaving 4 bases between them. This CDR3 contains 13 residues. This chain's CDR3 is CASSQGFQETQYF. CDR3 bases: TGCGCCAGCAGCCAAGGCTTCCAAGAGACCCAGTACTTC.

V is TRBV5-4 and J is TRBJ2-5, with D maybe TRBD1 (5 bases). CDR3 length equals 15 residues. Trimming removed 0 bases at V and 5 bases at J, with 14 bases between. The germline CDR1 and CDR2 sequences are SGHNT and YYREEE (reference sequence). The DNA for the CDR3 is TGTGCCAGCAGCTTGGAGTGGGCAGGGATGGAGACCCAGTACTTC. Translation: CASSLEWAGMETQYF.

The CDR3 region is CATSDPAPPGELFF. For the CDR3, the DNA is TGTGCCACCAGTGATCCCGCTCCTCCCGGGGAGCTGTTTTTT. V usage is TRBV24-1 and J usage is TRBJ2-2; the D is unclear. V was pared by 3 bases and J by 6 bases, with 10 bases between. CDR1 is KGHDR and CDR2 is SFDVKD in the germline V gene. This CDR3 has 14 residues.

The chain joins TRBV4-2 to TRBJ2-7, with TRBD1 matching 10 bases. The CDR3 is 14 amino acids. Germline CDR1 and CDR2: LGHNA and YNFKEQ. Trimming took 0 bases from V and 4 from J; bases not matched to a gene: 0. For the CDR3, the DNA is TGTGCCAGCAGCCAAGAGGACAGGGGGTACGAGCAGTACTTC. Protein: CASSQEDRGYEQYF.

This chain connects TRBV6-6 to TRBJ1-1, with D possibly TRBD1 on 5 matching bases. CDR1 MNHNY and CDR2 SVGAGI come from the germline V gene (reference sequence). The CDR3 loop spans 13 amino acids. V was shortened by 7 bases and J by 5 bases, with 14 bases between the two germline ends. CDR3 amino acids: CASIHATETEAFF. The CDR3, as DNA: TGTGCCAGCATTCACGCGACAGAGACTGAAGCTTTCTTT.

CDR3 protein: CASSFGSYSNQPQHF. CDR3 coding DNA: TGTGCCAGTAGTTTCGGAAGCTATAGCAATCAGCCCCAGCATTTT. This chain links TRBV19 with TRBJ1-5, with no clear D. This CDR3 is built from 15 residues. The germline V gene encodes CDR1 LNHDA and CDR2 SQIVND (reference sequence). The ends were cut back, 5 bases at V and 0 bases at J, with 11 bases in the middle. The full variable domain, in which reference TRBV19 and TRBJ1-5 provide the parts outside the CDR3, is DGGITQSPKYLFRKEGQNVTLSCEQNLNHDAMYWYRQDPGQGLRLIYYSQIVNDFQKGDIAEGYSVSREKKESFPLTVTSAQKNPTAFYLCASSFGSYSNQPQHFGDGTRLSIL.

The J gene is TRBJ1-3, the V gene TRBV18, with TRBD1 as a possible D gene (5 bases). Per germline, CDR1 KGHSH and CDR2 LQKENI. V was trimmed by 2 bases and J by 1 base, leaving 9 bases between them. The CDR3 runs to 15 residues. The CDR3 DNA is TGTGCCAGCTCACCATATGCAGGGTCTGGAAACACCATATATTTT. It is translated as CASSPYAGSGNTIYF. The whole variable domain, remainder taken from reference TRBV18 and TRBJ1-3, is NAGVMQNPRHLVRRRGQEARLRCSPMKGHSHVYWYRQLPEEGLKFMVYLQKENIIDESGMPKERFSAEFPKEGPSILRIQQVVRGDSAAYFCASSPYAGSGNTIYFGEGSWLTVV.

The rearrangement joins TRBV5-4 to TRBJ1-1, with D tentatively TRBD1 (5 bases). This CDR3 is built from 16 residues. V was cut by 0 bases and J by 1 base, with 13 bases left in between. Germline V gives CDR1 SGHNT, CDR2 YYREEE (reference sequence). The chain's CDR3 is CASSLERGRSNTEAFF. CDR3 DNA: TGTGCCAGCAGCTTGGAGCGGGGCAGATCGAACACTGAAGCTTTCTTT.

CDR3 loop: CASSRDRGDEQFF. The CDR3 bases are TGTGCCAGCAGTAGGGACAGGGGGGATGAGCAGTTCTTC. The gene calls are TRBV28 and TRBJ2-1; the match to TRBD1 covers 11 bases. The CDR3 length is 13 residues. Germline values: CDR1 MDHEN, CDR2 SYDVKM. The trim removed 5 bases at V and 8 bases at J, leaving 2 bases unmatched.

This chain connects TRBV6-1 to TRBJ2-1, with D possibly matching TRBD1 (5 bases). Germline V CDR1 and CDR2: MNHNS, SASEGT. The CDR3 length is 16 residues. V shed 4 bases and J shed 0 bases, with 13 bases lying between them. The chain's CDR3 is CASSVFQGPSYNEQFF. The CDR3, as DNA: TGTGCCAGCAGTGTGTTCCAGGGCCCCTCCTACAATGAGCAGTTCTTC.

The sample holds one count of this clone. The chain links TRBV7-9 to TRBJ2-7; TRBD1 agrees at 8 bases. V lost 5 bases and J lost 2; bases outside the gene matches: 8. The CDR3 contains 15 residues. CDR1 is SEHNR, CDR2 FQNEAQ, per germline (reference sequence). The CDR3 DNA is TGTGCCAGCAGCCCCCCCCGGACAGGGCCCTACGAGCAGTACTTC. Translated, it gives CASSPPRTGPYEQYF.

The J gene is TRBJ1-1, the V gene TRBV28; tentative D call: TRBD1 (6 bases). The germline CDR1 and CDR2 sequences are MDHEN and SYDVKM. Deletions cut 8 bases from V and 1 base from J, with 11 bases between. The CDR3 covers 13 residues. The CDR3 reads CASLQGWNTEAFF. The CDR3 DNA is TGTGCCAGCCTACAGGGATGGAACACTGAAGCTTTCTTT.

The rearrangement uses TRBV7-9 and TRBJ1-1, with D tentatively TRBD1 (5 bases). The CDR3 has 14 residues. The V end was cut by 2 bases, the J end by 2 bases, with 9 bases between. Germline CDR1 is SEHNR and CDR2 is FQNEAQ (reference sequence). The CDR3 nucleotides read TGTGCCAGCAGCTTAAATCAGGGAAACACTGAAGCTTTCTTT. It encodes CASSLNQGNTEAFF.

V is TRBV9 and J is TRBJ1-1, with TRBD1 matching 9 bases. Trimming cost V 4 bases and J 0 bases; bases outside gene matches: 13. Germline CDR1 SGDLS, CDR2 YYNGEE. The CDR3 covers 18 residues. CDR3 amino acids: CASSPGTGWSVMNTEAFF. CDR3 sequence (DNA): TGTGCCAGCAGCCCAGGGACAGGGTGGTCGGTTATGAACACTGAAGCTTTCTTT.

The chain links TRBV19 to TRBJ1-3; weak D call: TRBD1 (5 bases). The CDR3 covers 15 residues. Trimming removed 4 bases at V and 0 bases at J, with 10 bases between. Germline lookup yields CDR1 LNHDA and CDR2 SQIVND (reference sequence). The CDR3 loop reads CASSSQRGSGNTIYF. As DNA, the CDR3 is TGTGCCAGTAGTAGCCAGAGGGGCTCTGGAAACACCATATATTTT. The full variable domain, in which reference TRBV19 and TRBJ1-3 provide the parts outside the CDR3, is DGGITQSPKYLFRKEGQNVTLSCEQNLNHDAMYWYRQDPGQGLRLIYYSQIVNDFQKGDIAEGYSVSREKKESFPLTVTSAQKNPTAFYLCASSSQRGSGNTIYFGEGSWLTVV.

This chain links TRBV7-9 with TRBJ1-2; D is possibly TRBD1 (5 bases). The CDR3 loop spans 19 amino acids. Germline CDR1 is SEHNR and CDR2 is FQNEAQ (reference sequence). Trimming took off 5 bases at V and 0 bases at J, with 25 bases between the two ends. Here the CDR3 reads CASSPRDLRPKITNYGYTF. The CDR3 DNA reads TGTGCCAGCAGCCCCCGGGACTTAAGGCCCAAGATCACTAACTATGGCTACACCTTC.

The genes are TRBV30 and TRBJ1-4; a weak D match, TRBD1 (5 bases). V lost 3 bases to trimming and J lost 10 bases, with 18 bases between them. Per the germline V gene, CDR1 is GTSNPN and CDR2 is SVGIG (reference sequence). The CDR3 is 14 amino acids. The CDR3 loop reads CAWRGLRGIGKLFF. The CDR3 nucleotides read TGTGCCTGGAGGGGACTCCGGGGGATAGGAAAACTGTTTTTT.

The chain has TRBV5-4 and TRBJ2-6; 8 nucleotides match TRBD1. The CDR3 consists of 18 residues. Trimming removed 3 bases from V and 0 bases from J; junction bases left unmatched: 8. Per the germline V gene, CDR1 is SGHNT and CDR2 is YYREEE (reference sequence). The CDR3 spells CASSSNRDRLSGANVLTF. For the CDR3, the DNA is TGTGCCAGCAGCTCGAACCGGGACAGGCTCTCTGGGGCCAACGTCCTGACTTTC. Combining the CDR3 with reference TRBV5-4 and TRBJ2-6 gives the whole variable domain ETGVTQSPTHLIKTRGQQVTLRCSSQSGHNTVSWYQQALGQGPQFIFQYYREEENGRGNFPPRFSGLQFPNYSSELNVNALELDDSALYLCASSSNRDRLSGANVLTFGAGSRLTVL.

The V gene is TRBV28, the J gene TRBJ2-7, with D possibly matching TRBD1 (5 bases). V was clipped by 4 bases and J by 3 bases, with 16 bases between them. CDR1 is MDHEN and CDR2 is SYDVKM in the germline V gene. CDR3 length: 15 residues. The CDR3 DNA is TGTGCCAGCAGTTACAGGCCTGAGCCTCACTACGAGCAGTACTTC. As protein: CASSYRPEPHYEQYF.

The CDR3 region has the DNA TGCGCCAGCAGTGTTAGGACAGGGGCCTACAATGAGCAGTTCTTC. Protein: CASSVRTGAYNEQFF. The chain links TRBV10-1 to TRBJ2-1; 9 bases align to TRBD1. J was trimmed by 2 bases and V by 4 bases; bases with no gene match: 3. The CDR3 contains 15 residues. CDR1 is WNHNN and CDR2 is SYGVQD in the germline V gene (reference sequence).

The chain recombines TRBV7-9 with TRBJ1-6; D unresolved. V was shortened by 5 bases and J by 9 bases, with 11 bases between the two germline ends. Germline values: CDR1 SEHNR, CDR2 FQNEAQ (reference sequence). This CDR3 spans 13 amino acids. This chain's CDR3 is CASSPEARSPLHF. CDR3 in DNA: TGTGCCAGCAGCCCAGAAGCCCGTTCACCCCTCCACTTT.